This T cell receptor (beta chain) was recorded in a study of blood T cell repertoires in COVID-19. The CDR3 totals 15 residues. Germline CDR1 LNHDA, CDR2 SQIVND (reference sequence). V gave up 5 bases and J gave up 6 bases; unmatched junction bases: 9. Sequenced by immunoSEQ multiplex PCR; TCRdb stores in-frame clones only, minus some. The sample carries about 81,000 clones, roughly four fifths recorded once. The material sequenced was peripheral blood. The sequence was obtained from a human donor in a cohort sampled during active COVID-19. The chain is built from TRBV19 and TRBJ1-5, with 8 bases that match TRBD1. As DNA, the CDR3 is TGTGCCAGTAGTGCCCAGGGGGCGGATAGTCAGCCCCAGCATTTT. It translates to CASSAQGADSQPQHF.